This T cell receptor (beta chain) was sequenced for a study of T-cell memory formation after mild COVID-19 (dated by TCRdb to the early 2020s). Regarding the research as a whole: TCR sequence clusters from the two donors were largely donor specific. The cohort comprised two young, previously healthy adult volunteers, one female and one male. Longitudinal TCRalpha and TCRbeta repertoire sequencing tracked T-cell clones expanding and contracting after mild COVID-19 in a couple of donors. What the study reported, not specific to this receptor: Whether the second-wave clones peaking on day 37 were SARS-CoV-2 specific was not confirmed. The study covered only two mild cases, and larger cohorts including severe cases with pre-infection samples were considered necessary. Some responding clones were detected in pre-infection memory, suggesting pre-existing cross-reactive memory T cells joined the SARS-CoV-2 response. Contracting CD4+ clones turned up mainly in the CM and EM memory subsets, whereas EMRA was where CD8+ clones were enriched. Clones that contracted from day 15 to 85 showed balanced CD4/CD8 phenotypes, whereas a second wave of clones that expanded from day 15 to 37 leaned towards CD4+.

The instrument given in TCRdb is Illumina NovaSeq 6000. Using 5'RACE with constant-segment primers, TCRalpha and TCRbeta cDNA libraries were constructed, with sample barcodes and unique molecular identifiers added in the process. Trizol reagent was used to extract RNA from every sample. Libraries were amplified in two PCR steps, with a second sample barcode and Illumina TruSeq adapters added in the second step. Libraries were sequenced on an Illumina NovaSeq with 2 x 150 bp paired-end reads. The paper's data handling went like this. The reads were demultiplexed and collapsed into UMI-guided consensus sequences using migec v1.2.7. Using mixcr v2.1.11, UMI consensuses were aligned to TRA and TRB V and J templates and then assembled into clonotypes. Clonotypes were classified as expanded or contracted when called significant by both edgeR and NoisET, with noise models trained on biological replicates. For edgeR calls, a false discovery rate-adjusted p below 0.01 and a log2 fold-change threshold of 1 were applied. As an exploratory analysis of dynamics, PCA with hierarchical clustering was applied to max-normalized trajectories of the 1000 most abundant clonotypes. Each responding clone was given a CD4 or CD8 phenotype based on the CD4+ and CD8+ repertoires, which had been sequenced separately. TCRdb reanalyzed the raw reads on its own, using fastp at Q25 for trimming and MiXCR for clone calling, and kept in-frame beta chains. Every CDR3 protein is listed once, alongside the most common genes and DNA of its rows. None of the V and J calls come from the authors' own analysis; TCRdb made them. The sample profile shows approximately 400,000 distinct CDR3 sequences; 20% to 25% of them were found once. The ten top clones hold 8.5% to 9% of the sample.

Between the V and J ends, shortened by 0 bases and 5 bases respectively, the junction contains 9 bases. From a lookup of the germline V gene, CDR1 and CDR2 are SGHDT and YYEEEE. From cysteine to phenylalanine, the CDR3 is 13 amino acids long. Left in the record is the CDR3 DNA by itself, 39 bases read in frame from the first base. A remark on this clonotype: Its antigen has not been determined. No much larger clone is present one base from it, and per-base qualities are unavailable.

PBMCs were isolated by Ficoll-Paque density gradient centrifugation. The rearrangement joined TRBV5-6 to TRBJ2-7, with the D gene too uncertain to name. The material sequenced was PBMCs or a T cell subset sorted from them (not recorded which). The receptor comes from an adult woman who had mild COVID-19 (a few samples of this study predate the infection). The sample titles of this study are shuffled in the database, so cell type and time point are left out; the donor was told from shared clones. For the CDR3, the sequence is CASSLVSRNEQYF. The DNA reads as follows: TGTGCCAGCAGCTTGGTGTCTAGAAACGAGCAGTACTTC.